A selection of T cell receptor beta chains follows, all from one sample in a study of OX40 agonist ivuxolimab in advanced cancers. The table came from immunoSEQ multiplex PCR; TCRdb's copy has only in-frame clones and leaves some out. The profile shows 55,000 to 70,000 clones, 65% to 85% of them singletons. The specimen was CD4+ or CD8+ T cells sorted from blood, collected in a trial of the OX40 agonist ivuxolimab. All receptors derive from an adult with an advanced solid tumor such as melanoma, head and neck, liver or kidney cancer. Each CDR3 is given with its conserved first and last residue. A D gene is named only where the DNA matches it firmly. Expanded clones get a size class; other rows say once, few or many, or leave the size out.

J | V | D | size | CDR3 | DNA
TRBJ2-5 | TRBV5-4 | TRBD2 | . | CASSLGGTGGPPETQYF | TGTGCCAGCAGCTTGGGGGGAACGGGGGGGCCCCCAGAGACCCAGTACTTC
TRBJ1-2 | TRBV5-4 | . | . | CASSLEVDGYTF | TGTGCCAGCAGCTTGGAAGTGGATGGCTACACCTTC
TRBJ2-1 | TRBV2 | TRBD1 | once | CASRVDRDRRDNEQFF | TGTGCCAGCAGGGTCGACCGGGACAGGAGAGACAATGAGCAGTTCTTC
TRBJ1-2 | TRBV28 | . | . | CASSLRNPNYGYTF | TGTGCCAGCAGTTTAAGGAATCCTAACTATGGCTACACCTTC
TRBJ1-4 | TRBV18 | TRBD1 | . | CASSEGQGNEKLFF | TGTGCCAGCTCAGAGGGACAGGGGAATGAAAAACTGTTTTTT
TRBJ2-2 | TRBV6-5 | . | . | CASSSNTGELFF | TGTGCCAGCAGCTCTAACACCGGGGAGCTGTTTTTT
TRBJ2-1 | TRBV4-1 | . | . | CASSQDPGIREQFF | TGCGCCAGCAGCCAAGATCCCGGAATCAGGGAGCAGTTCTTC
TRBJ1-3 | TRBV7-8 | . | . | CASTRVPGNTIYF | TGTGCCAGCACCCGGGTCCCTGGAAACACCATATATTTT
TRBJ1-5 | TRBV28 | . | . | CASSSNRELNQPQHF | TGTGCCAGCAGCTCCAACAGGGAACTCAATCAGCCCCAGCATTTT
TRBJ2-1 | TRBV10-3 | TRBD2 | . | CAISGVTSGGMDEQFF | TGTGCCATCAGTGGCGTAACTAGCGGGGGGATGGATGAGCAGTTCTTC
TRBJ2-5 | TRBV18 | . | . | CASTPRGYREGETQYF | TGTGCCAGCACACCGAGGGGTTACAGGGAAGGGGAGACCCAGTACTTC
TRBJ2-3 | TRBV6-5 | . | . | CASSSPNRGGADTQYF | TGTGCCAGCAGTTCGCCCAACAGGGGAGGAGCAGATACGCAGTATTTT
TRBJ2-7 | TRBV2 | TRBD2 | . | CASSPLAGGSYEQYF | TGTGCCAGCAGTCCACTAGCGGGAGGGAGCTACGAGCAGTACTTC
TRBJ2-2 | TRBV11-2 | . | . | CASSLGGTNTGELFF | TGTGCCAGCAGCTTGGGCGGGACGAACACCGGGGAGCTGTTTTTT
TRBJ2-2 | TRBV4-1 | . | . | CASSPGYTGELFF | TGCGCCAGCAGCCCGGGTTATACCGGGGAGCTGTTTTTT
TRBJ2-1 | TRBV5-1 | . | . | CASSPETLHEQFF | TGCGCCAGCAGCCCTGAGACCCTCCATGAGCAGTTCTTC
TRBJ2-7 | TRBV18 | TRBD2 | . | CASSPSSGRLQYF | TGTGCCAGCTCCCCATCTAGCGGGAGGTTGCAGTACTTC
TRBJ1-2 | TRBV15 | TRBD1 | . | CATSRDTETGEGYTF | TGTGCCACCAGCAGAGATACCGAGACAGGGGAGGGCTACACCTTC
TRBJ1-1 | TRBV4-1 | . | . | CASSPLPRTGMNTEAFF | TGCGCCAGCAGCCCTCTCCCCCGGACCGGAATGAACACTGAAGCTTTCTTT
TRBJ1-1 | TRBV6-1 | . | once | CASSYGDRAFF | TGTGCCAGCAGTTACGGGGATCGGGCTTTCTTT
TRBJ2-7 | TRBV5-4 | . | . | CASSSSWDYEQYF | TGTGCCAGCAGCTCCAGTTGGGATTACGAGCAGTACTTC
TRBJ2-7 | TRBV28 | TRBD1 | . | CASNSGQGYEQYF | TGTGCCAGCAATTCGGGACAGGGGTACGAGCAGTACTTC
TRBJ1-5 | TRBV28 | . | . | CASRTENQPQHF | TGTGCCAGCAGAACCGAAAATCAGCCCCAGCATTTT
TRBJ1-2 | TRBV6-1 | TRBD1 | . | CASSEAGGTANYGYTF | TGTGCCAGCAGTGAAGCAGGGGGGACAGCTAACTATGGCTACACCTTC
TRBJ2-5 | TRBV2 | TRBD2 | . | CASNAPSGGSQETQYF | TGTGCCAGCAATGCCCCTAGCGGGGGGTCCCAAGAGACCCAGTACTTC
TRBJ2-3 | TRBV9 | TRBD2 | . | CASSVAPGGASGGTDTQYF | TGTGCCAGCAGCGTAGCCCCAGGGGGAGCTAGCGGGGGCACAGATACGCAGTATTTT
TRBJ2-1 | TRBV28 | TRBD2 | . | CASSNLAGVGYNEQFF | TGTGCCAGCAGTAACCTAGCGGGAGTTGGCTACAATGAGCAGTTCTTC
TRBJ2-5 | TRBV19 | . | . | CASSGPKAGAFQETQYF | TGTGCCAGTAGCGGGCCAAAGGCGGGGGCCTTCCAAGAGACCCAGTACTTC
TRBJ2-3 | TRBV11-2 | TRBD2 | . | CASSLGLAGGFLSQYF | TGTGCCAGCAGCCTTGGCTTAGCGGGAGGGTTTCTCTCGCAGTATTTT
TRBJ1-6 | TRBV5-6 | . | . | CASSFTGFNSPLHF | TGTGCCAGCAGCTTCACAGGGTTCAATTCACCCCTCCACTTT
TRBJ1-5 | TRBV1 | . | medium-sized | CTSRTGSWNQPQHF | TGCACCAGCAGAACAGGGAGTTGGAATCAGCCCCAGCATTTT
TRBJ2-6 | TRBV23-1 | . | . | CASSQGGRTSGANVLTF | TGCGCCAGCAGTCAAGGTGGACGCACCTCTGGGGCCAACGTCCTGACTTTC
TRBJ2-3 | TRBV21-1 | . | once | CASNSTGAGPTTDTQYF | TGTGCCAGCAACTCCACAGGAGCGGGACCGACCACAGATACGCAGTATTTT
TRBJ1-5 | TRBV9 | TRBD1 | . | CASMTGGFGSNQPQHF | TGTGCCAGCATGACAGGGGGGTTCGGTAGCAATCAGCCCCAGCATTTT
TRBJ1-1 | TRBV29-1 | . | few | CSARDRGNLNTEAFF | TGCAGCGCCCGGGACCGAGGTAACCTGAACACTGAAGCTTTCTTT
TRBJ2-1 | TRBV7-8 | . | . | CASSLSPGLLYNEQFF | TGTGCCAGCAGCTTATCCCCGGGACTTTTATACAATGAGCAGTTCTTC
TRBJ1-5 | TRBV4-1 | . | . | CASSHDRGANQPQHF | TGCGCCAGCTCACATGATAGGGGGGCGAATCAGCCCCAGCATTTT
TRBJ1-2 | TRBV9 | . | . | CASSVGHGPLGYTF | TGTGCCAGCAGCGTAGGGCATGGCCCCCTTGGCTACACCTTC
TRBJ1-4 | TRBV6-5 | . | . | CASSYWGITTNEKLFF | TGTGCCAGCAGTTACTGGGGAATCACAACTAATGAAAAACTGTTTTTT
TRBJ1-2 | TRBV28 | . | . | CASSVGAASYGYTF | TGTGCCAGCAGTGTAGGGGCCGCCAGCTATGGCTACACCTTC
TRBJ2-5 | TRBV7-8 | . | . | CASSLASGETQYF | TGTGCCAGCAGCTTAGCTAGCGGAGAGACCCAGTACTTC
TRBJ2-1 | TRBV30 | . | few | CAWSTPGRRNEQFF | TGTGCCTGGAGCACACCCGGGAGAAGGAATGAGCAGTTCTTC
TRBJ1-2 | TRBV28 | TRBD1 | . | CANRDSLYGYTF | TGTGCCAATCGGGACAGCCTCTATGGCTACACCTTC